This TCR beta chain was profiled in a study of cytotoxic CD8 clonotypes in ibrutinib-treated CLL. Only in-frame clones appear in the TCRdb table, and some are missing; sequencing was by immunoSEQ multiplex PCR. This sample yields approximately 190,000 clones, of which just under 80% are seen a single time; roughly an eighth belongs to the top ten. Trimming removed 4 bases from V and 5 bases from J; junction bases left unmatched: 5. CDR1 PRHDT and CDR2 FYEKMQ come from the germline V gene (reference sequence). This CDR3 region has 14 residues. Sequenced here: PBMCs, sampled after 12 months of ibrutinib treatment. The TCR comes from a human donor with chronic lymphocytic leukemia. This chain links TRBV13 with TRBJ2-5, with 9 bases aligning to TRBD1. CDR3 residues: CASSSRDRVETQYF. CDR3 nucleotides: TGTGCCAGCAGCTCCCGGGACAGGGTTGAGACCCAGTACTTC.